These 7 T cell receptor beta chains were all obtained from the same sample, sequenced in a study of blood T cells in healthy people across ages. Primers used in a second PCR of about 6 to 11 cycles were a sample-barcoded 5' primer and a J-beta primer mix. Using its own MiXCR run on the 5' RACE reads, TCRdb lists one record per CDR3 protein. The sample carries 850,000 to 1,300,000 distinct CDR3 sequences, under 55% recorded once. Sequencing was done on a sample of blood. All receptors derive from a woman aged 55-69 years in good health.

CDR3 nucleotides: TGCAGCGTTAGGAGCCTAGAAGGGTTAGTTGCGCAGTATTTT. Translating gives CSVRSLEGLVAQYF. The rearrangement uses TRBV29-1 and TRBJ2-3, with D hard to call. In germline, CDR1 is SQVTM, CDR2 ANQGSEA. The ends were cut back, 5 bases at V and 10 bases at J, with 22 bases in the middle. CDR3 length equals 14 residues.

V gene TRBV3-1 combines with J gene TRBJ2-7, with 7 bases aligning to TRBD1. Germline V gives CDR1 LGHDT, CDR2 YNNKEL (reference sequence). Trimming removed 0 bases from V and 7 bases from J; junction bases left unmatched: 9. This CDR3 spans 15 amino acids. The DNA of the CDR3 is TGTGCCAGCAGCCAAGAGAACAGGGGAAGGAATGAGCAGTACTTC. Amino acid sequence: CASSQENRGRNEQYF.

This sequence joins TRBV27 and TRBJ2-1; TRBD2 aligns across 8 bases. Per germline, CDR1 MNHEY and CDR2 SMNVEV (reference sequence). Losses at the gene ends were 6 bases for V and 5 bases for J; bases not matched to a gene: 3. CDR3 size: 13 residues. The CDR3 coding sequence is TGTGCCAGCAGGGGACTAGGCAACAATGAGCAGTTCTTC. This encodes CASRGLGNNEQFF.

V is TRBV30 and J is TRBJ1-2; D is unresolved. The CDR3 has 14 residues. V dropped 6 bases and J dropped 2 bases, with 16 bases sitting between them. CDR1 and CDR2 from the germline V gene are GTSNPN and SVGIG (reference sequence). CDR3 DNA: TGTGCCTGTACCCGTGGAGCACGCAACTATGGCTACACCTTC. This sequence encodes CACTRGARNYGYTF.

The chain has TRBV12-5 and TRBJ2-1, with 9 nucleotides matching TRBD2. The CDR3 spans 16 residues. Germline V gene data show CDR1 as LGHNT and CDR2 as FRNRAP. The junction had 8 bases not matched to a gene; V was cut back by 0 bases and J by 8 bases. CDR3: CASGLVSSGRGDEQFF. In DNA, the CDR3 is TGTGCTAGTGGTTTGGTTAGTAGCGGGAGAGGTGATGAGCAGTTCTTC.

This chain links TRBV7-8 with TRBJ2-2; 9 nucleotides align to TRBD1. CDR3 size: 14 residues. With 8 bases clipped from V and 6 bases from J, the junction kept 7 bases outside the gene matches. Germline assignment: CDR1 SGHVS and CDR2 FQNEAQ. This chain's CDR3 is CASAETGGPGELFF. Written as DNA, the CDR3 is TGTGCCAGCGCGGAGACAGGGGGACCCGGGGAGCTGTTTTTT.

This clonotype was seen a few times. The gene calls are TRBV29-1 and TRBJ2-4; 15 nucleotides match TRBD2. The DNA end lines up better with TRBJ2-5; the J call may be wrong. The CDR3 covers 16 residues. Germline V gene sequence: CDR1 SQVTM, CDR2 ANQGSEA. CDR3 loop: CSVLGLAGGRQETQYF. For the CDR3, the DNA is TGCAGCGTTTTAGGACTAGCGGGAGGGCGGCAAGAGACCCAGTACTTC.